Below, one TCR beta chain is given with its context. Its antigen remains unknown. The junction does not match germline at one end; this may be a read error. The source of the sample is a study of T cell repertoires in ileal Crohn's disease. Study conclusions and caveats: Clonal expansions were more frequent in active smokers than non-smokers at surgery. The median delay to postoperative endoscopy was 6.9 months.

Time point noted: neoterminal ileum biopsy at postoperative endoscopy, about 6 months after surgery. Profiled with immunoSEQ multiplex PCR; TCRdb holds only in-frame clones, not every one. The sample records over 8,500 clones, 80% to 90% being singletons. Germline CDR1 reads SGHRS; CDR2 reads YFSETQ. The CDR3 sequence is 16 residues long. This receptor was identified in an adult with Crohn's disease. Sequenced sample: ileal tissue. The V call is TRBV5-1, the J call TRBJ2-3; 9 nucleotides align to TRBD2. This CDR3 is CASRLGAGGYQDTQYF. CDR3 bases: TGCGCCAGCAGGTTGGGCGCGGGAGGGTATCAAGATACGCAGTATTTT.